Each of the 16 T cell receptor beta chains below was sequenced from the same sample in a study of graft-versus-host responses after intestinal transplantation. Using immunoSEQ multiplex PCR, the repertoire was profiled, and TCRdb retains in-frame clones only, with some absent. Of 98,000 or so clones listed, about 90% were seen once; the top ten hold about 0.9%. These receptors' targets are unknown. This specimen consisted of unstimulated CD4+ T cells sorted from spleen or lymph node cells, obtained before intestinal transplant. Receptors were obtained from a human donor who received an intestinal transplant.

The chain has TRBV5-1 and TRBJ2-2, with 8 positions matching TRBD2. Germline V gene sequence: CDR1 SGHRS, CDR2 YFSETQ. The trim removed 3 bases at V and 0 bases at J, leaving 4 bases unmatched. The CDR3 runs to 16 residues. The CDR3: CASSSSGYSNTGELFF. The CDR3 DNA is TGCGCCAGCAGCTCTAGCGGGTACTCGAACACCGGGGAGCTGTTTTTT.

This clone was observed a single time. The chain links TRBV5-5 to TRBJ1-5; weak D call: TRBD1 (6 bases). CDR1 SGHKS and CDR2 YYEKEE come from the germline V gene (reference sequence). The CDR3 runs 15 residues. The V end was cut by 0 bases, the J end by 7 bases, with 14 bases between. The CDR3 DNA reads TGTGCCAGCAGCTTGGTTTCGGGGGCGAACCAGCCCCAGCATTTT. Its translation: CASSLVSGANQPQHF. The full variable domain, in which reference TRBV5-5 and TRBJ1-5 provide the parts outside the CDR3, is DAGVTQSPTHLIKTRGQQVTLRCSPISGHKSVSWYQQVLGQGPQFIFQYYEKEERGRGNFPDRFSARQFPNYSSELNVNALLLGDSALYLCASSLVSGANQPQHFGDGTRLSIL.

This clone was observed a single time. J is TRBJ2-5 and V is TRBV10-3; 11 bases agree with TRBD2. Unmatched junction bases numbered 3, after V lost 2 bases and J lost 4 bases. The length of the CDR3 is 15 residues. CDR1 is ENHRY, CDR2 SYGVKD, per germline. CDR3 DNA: TGTGCCATCAGTGAGGTGCTAGCGGGAGGAGAGACCCAGTACTTC. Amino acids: CAISEVLAGGETQYF.

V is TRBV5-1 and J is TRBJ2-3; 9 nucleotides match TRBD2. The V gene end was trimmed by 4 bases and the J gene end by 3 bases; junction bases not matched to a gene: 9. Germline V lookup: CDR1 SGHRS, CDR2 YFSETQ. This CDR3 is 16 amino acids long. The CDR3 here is CASSGRLSGSTDTQYF. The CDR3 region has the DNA TGCGCCAGCAGCGGGCGGCTTAGCGGGAGTACAGATACGCAGTATTTT.

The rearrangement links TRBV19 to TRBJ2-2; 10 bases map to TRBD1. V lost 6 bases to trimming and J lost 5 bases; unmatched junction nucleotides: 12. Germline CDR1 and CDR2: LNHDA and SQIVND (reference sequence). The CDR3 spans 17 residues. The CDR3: CASRPIPGQGWTGELFF. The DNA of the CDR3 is TGTGCCAGTAGACCGATCCCGGGACAGGGGTGGACCGGGGAGCTGTTTTTT.

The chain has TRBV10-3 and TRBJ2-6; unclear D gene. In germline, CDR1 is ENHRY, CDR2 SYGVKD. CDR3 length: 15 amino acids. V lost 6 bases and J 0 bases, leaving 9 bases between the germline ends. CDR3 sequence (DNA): TGTGCCATCAGCGTCGGTAGCTCTGGGGCCAACGTCCTGACTTTC. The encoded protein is CAISVGSSGANVLTF.

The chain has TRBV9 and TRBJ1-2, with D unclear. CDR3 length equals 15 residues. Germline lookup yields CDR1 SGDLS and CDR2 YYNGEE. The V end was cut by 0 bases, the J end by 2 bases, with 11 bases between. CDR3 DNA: TGTGCCAGCAGCGTAGCTACGGGTACAAACTATGGCTACACCTTC. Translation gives CASSVATGTNYGYTF.

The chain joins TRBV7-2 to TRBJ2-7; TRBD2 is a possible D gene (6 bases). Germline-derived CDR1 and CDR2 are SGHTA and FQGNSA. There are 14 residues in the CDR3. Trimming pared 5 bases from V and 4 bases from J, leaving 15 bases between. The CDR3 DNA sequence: TGTGCCAGCAGCCCCGTGCGGGGACCTTACGAGCAGTACTTC. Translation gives CASSPVRGPYEQYF.

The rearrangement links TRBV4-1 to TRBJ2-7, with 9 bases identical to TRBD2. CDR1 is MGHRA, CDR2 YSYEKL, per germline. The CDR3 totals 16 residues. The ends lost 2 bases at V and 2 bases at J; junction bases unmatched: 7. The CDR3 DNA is TGCGCCAGCAGCCAACTGCAGCTAGCGGGAACCTACGAGCAGTACTTC. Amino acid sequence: CASSQLQLAGTYEQYF.

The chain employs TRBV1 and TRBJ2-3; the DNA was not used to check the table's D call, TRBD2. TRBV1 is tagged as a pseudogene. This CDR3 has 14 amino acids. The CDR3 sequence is CTSRSGRATDTQYF. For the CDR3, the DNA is TGCACCAGCAGGAGCGGGAGGGCCACAGATACGCAGTATTTT.

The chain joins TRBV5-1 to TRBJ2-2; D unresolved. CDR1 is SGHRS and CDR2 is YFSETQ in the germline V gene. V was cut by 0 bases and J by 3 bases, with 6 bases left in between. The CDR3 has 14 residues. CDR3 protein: CASSLEPDTGELFF. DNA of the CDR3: TGCGCCAGCAGCTTGGAACCGGACACCGGGGAGCTGTTTTTT.

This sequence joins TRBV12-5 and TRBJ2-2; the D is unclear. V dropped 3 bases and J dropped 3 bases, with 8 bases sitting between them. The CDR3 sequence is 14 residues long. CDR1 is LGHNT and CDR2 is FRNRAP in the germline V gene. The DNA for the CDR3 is TGTGCTAGTGGTTTAACGGATCACACCGGGGAGCTGTTTTTT. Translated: CASGLTDHTGELFF.

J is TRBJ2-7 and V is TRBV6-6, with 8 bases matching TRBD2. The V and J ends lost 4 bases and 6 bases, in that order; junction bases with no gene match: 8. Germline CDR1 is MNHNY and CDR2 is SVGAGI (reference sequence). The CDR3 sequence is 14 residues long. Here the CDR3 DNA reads TGTGCCAGCAGTTCAAGGGCGGGAGGTTTCGAGCAGTACTTC. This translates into CASSSRAGGFEQYF.

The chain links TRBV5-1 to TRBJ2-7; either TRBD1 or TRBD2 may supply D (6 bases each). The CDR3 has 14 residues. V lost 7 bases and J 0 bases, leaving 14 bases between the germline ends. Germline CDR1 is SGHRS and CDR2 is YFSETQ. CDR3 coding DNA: TGCGCCAGCGGCAAAGGGGGGAGCTCCTACGAGCAGTACTTC. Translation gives CASGKGGSSYEQYF. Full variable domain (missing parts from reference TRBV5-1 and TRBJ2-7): KAGVTQTPRYLIKTRGQQVTLSCSPISGHRSVSWYQQTPGQGLQFLFEYFSETQRNKGNFPGRFSGRQFSNSRSEMNVSTLELGDSALYLCASGKGGSSYEQYFGPGTRLTVT.

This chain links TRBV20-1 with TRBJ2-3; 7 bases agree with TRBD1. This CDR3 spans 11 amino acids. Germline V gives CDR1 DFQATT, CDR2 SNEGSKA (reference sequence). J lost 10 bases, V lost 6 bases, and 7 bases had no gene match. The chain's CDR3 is CSAQTGRAQYF. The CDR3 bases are TGCAGTGCGCAGACAGGGCGCGCGCAGTATTTT.

The CDR3 nucleotides are TGTGCCAGCAGCAAAGTGGGAACCGGGCCTTGCCCCTTTGAGCAGTTCTTC. Residues: CASSKVGTGPCPFEQFF. The rearrangement joins TRBV21-1 to TRBJ2-1. TRBV21-1 is described as a pseudogene. CDR3 length equals 17 residues.